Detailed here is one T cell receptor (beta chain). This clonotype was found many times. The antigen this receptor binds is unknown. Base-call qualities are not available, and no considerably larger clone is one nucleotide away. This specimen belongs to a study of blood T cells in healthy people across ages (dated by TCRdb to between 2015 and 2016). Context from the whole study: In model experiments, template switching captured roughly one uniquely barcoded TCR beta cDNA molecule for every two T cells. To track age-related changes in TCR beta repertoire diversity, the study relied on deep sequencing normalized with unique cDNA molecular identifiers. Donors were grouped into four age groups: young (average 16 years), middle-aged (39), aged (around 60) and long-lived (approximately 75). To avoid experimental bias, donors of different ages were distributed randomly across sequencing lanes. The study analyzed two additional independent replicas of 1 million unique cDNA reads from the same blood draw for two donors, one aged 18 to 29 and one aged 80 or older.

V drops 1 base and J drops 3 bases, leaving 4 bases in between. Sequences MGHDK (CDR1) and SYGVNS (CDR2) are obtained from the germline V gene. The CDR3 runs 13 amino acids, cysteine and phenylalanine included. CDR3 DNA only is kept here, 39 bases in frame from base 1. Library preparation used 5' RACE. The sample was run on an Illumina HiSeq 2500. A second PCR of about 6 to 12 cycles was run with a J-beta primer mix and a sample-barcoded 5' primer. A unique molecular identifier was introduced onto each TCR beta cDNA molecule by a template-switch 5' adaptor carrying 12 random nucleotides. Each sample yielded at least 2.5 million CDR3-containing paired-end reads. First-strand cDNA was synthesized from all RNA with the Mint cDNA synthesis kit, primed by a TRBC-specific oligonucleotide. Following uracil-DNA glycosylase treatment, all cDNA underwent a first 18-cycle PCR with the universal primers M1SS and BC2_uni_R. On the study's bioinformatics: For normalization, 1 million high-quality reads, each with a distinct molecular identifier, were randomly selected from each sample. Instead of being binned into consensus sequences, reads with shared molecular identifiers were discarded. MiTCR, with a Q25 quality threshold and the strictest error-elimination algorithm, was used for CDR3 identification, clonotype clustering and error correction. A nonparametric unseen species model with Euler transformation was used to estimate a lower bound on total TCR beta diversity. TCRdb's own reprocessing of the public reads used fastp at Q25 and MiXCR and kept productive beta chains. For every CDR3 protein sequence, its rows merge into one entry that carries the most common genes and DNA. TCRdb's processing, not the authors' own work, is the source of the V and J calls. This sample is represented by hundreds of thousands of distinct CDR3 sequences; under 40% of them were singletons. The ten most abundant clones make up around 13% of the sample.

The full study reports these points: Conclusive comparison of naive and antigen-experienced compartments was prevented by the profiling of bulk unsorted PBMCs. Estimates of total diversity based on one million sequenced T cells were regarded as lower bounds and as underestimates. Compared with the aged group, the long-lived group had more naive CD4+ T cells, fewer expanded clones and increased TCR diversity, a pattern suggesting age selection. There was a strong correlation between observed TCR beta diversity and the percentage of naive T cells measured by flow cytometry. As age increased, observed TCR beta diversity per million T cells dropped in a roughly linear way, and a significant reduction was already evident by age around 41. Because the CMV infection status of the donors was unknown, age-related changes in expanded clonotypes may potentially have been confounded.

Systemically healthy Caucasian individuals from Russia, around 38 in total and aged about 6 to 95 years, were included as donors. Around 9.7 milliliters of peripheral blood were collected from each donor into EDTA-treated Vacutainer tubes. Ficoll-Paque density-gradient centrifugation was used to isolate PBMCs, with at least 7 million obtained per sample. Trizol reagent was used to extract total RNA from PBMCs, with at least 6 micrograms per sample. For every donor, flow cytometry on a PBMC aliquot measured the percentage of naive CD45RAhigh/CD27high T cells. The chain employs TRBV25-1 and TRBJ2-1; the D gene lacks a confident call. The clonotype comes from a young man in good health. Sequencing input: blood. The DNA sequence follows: TGTGCCAGCAGTGAATTCGGCTACAATGAGCAGTTCTTC. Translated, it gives CASSEFGYNEQFF.